The 15 T cell receptor beta chains below were found in one sample sequenced in a study of shared clonotypes between healthy human individuals. Clones were sequenced by immunoSEQ multiplex PCR, and TCRdb holds only the in-frame ones, with some missing. The table includes about 2 million clones, 85% to 95% detected once. Sequencing input: naive CD4+ T cells sorted from blood. Subset meaning: CD45RA+ positively selected. The receptors were gathered from a man between 18 and 35 years old in good health.

A note on this clone: Other DNA sequences within the sample encode an identical CDR3. CDR3 DNA sequence: TGTGCCACCAGCAGAGAGGGACAGGGATACAATGAGCAGTTCTTC. The encoded protein is CATSREGQGYNEQFF. V gene TRBV15 combines with J gene TRBJ2-1, with TRBD1 matching over 9 bases. Germline CDR1 LNHNV, CDR2 YYDKDF (reference sequence). CDR3 length: 15 residues. Germline trimming cut 0 bases from V and 4 bases from J; bases unmatched to any gene: 1.

This sequence joins TRBV7-2 and TRBJ2-7; 8 bases fit TRBD2. CDR1 and CDR2 (germline): SGHTA, FQGNSA. This CDR3 is 14 amino acids long. Unmatched junction bases numbered 4, after V lost 2 bases and J lost 4 bases. The CDR3 reads CASSLRLAWYEQYF. In DNA form, the CDR3 reads TGTGCCAGCAGCTTACGACTAGCGTGGTACGAGCAGTACTTC.

The V call is TRBV15, the J call TRBJ2-7; TRBD1 aligns across 10 bases. The CDR3 runs to 18 residues. V lost 0 bases and J lost 7; bases outside the gene matches: 15. Germline CDR1 and CDR2: LNHNV and YYDKDF (reference sequence). The CDR3 nucleotides are TGTGCCACCAGCAGAGACCGGGGACAGGGGACCTCTTCGGGAGAGCAGTACTTC. It codes for CATSRDRGQGTSSGEQYF.

V is TRBV5-1 and J is TRBJ2-3; TRBD2 is a possible D gene (6 bases). The V gene's germline CDR1 is SGHRS and CDR2 YFSETQ. The CDR3 has 17 residues. The V gene lost 6 bases and the J gene lost 2 bases, with 22 bases spanning the gap. The CDR3 is CASNFGDGTGTTDTQYF. Here the CDR3 DNA reads TGCGCCAGCAATTTTGGGGACGGGACTGGAACCACAGATACGCAGTATTTT.

The chain links TRBV5-1 to TRBJ2-3, with 7 bases identical to TRBD2. Unmatched junction bases numbered 9, after V lost 4 bases and J lost 4 bases. The germline V gene encodes CDR1 SGHRS and CDR2 YFSETQ. This CDR3 comprises 15 residues. CDR3 residues: CASSGRANWPDTQYF. The CDR3 DNA sequence: TGCGCCAGCAGCGGGAGGGCCAACTGGCCAGATACGCAGTATTTT.

Here the CDR3 DNA reads TGTGCCAGCAATTGGAAGGCAGAGCTCTCCTACGAGCAGTACTTC. Its translation is CASNWKAELSYEQYF. The chain employs TRBV6-4 and TRBJ2-7; D not certain. CDR1 and CDR2 from the germline V gene are MRHNA and SNTAGT. This CDR3 has 15 residues. The V gene lost 7 bases and the J gene lost 0 bases, with 16 bases spanning the gap.

The chain joins TRBV19 to TRBJ2-7, with TRBD1 matching over 7 bases. Trimming at V came to 10 bases and at J to 5 bases, leaving 14 bases not matched to a gene. CDR1 is LNHDA, CDR2 SQIVND, per germline (reference sequence). The CDR3 runs to 14 residues. The CDR3 DNA reads as TGTGCCAACGGACAGGTTTCTACACCCCACGAGCAGTACTTC. Translating it yields CANGQVSTPHEQYF.

The genes are TRBV6-5 and TRBJ1-2; D uncertain. Germline V gives CDR1 MNHEY, CDR2 SVGAGI. V was pared by 6 bases and J by 4 bases, with 18 bases between. The CDR3 runs 15 residues. CDR3 nucleotide sequence: TGTGCCAGCAGGCCCAGTGGGGAAAGAGGCTATGGCTACACCTTC. Translating it yields CASRPSGERGYGYTF.

V and J are TRBV28 and TRBJ2-1; 12 bases agree with TRBD2. This CDR3 region has 14 residues. The V and J ends lost 3 bases and 15 bases, in that order; junction bases with no gene match: 9. CDR1 and CDR2 from the germline V gene are MDHEN and SYDVKM. The CDR3 spells CASSFPASGGAMFF. The CDR3 coding sequence is TGTGCCAGCAGTTTCCCGGCTAGCGGGGGGGCGATGTTCTTC.

This chain links TRBV28 with TRBJ1-6; D is undetermined. Per germline, CDR1 MDHEN and CDR2 SYDVKM. With 2 bases removed from V and 8 bases from J, the gap between germline ends came to 7 bases. This CDR3 has 13 amino acids. The CDR3 region is CASSLDYDSPLHF. CDR3 coding DNA: TGTGCCAGCAGTTTAGATTACGATTCACCCCTCCACTTT.

The gene calls are TRBV6-1 and TRBJ1-2, with 7 bases lining up with TRBD1. CDR1 MNHNS and CDR2 SASEGT come from the germline V gene. This CDR3 has 14 amino acids. Trimming removed 6 bases from V and 6 bases from J; junction bases left unmatched: 10. CDR3 in DNA: TGTGCCAGCAGCCGACAGGGCAGCGAGGATGGCTACACCTTC. Translated: CASSRQGSEDGYTF.

Comments on this clone: The same CDR3 can be traced to other DNA sequences in this sample. The gene calls are TRBV7-2 and TRBJ2-7, with D unclear. CDR3 length: 14 residues. Trimming stripped 5 bases from V and 0 bases from J, with 11 bases between. Germline V gives CDR1 SGHTA, CDR2 FQGNSA. The CDR3: CASSPSMSSYEQYF. In DNA, the CDR3 is TGTGCCAGCAGCCCTTCTATGAGCTCCTACGAGCAGTACTTC.

The rearrangement joins TRBV18 to TRBJ1-3; perhaps TRBD1 as D (5 bases). The CDR3 covers 14 residues. V lost 3 bases and J lost 4, with 10 bases in between. In germline, CDR1 is KGHSH, CDR2 LQKENI. CDR3 DNA: TGTGCCAGCTCACCGGTAGGGGCCGGAAACACCATATATTTT. It is translated as CASSPVGAGNTIYF.

This chain links TRBV6-5 with TRBJ1-2, with a weak D call TRBD1 (6 bases). This CDR3 has 15 amino acids. The germline V gene has CDR1 MNHEY and CDR2 SVGAGI. Deletions cut 0 bases from V and 8 bases from J, with 16 bases between. The CDR3 DNA is TGTGCCAGCAGTTACTCTGGCAGGGGCCTCGGGGGCTACACCTTC. Residues: CASSYSGRGLGGYTF.

This chain connects TRBV4-3 to TRBJ1-2; maybe TRBD1 (5 bases). The germline gives CDR1 LGHNA, CDR2 YSLEER. The V end was cut by 3 bases, the J end by 4 bases, with 12 bases between. The CDR3 loop spans 14 amino acids. CDR3 coding DNA: TGCGCCAGCAGCCAGACAACAGGTCCCTATGGCTACACCTTC. Translated, it gives CASSQTTGPYGYTF.